This TCR beta chain was found in a study of T cell repertoires in ileal Crohn's disease. Study details: At surgery, around 40% of patients smoked, with median disease duration approximately 7.3 years. About half received postoperative treatment, about ten with thiopurines and 15 to 20 anti-TNF.

General study points: All patients with clonality above 26.8% had endoscopic recurrence. Compared with CD4 T cells, sorted CD8 cells carried more expanded clones.

Profiling relied on immunoSEQ multiplex PCR, and the TCRdb table lists in-frame clones only, not all of them. The profile covers approximately 10,000 clones, with over 55% appearing a single time and roughly 8% taken by the ten largest. V lost 0 bases and J 8 bases, leaving 7 bases between the germline ends. CDR3 length: 13 residues. Germline V gene data show CDR1 as SEHNR and CDR2 as FQNEAQ (reference sequence). In this sample, this clone turned up a few times. Its antigen is not known. This sample's time point: neoterminal ileum biopsy at postoperative endoscopy, about 6 months after surgery. The chain combines TRBV7-9 with TRBJ1-4, with D uncertain. This TCR was recovered from an adult with Crohn's disease. Sequences were obtained from ileal tissue. In DNA form, the CDR3 reads TGTGCCAGCAGCTTAGCCCCCAGGGAAAAACTGTTTTTT. This translates into CASSLAPREKLFF.